This TCR beta chain was sequenced for a study of human T cells and chemical hapten exposure. MiXCR was run by TCRdb on the RACE reads, yielding one entry per CDR3 protein. Altogether some 45,000 distinct CDR3 sequences are present, around 12% being singletons, with the ten largest covering about 6%. Noted time point: pre-sensitization, week 0. Described treatment: therapeutic diphenylcyclopropenone sensitization with weekly scalp DPC. Study-wide findings and caveats: Patch test score tracked positively with PT1 expanded TCR counts.

CDR3 length equals 12 residues. The germline V and J ends were trimmed by 10 bases and 1 base, with 10 bases remaining between them. Germline V gene data show CDR1 as MDHEN and CDR2 as SYDVKM. This clonotype was picked up many times. Its cognate antigen is unknown. This sequence joins TRBV28 and TRBJ1-1; no definite D call. Sample: whole blood, taken in connection with sensitization to the hapten diphenylcyclopropenone (DPC). The receptor comes from a woman aged 30 to 39 with alopecia areata. Some clones in this sample may be carry-over from other donors' samples. The CDR3 DNA follows: TGTGCCACCTGGGCCACGAACACTGAAGCTTTCTTT. It specifies CATWATNTEAFF.